This TCR beta chain is drawn from a study of blood T cell repertoires in COVID-19 (dated by TCRdb to about 2020). Notes on the research overall: Samples covering the acute and convalescent phases of COVID-19 were provided by collaborators in the United States, Italy and Spain. The prospective study material was composed of cDNA or gDNA derived from T cells, B-cell-depleted T cells, or PBMCs. Subjects who had been exposed to COVID-19, were actively infected with it, or had recovered from it provided the deeply sampled blood TCRbeta repertoires that made up the dataset. The repertoires were made available in a free public database intended to serve as a resource for research on the immune response to SARS-CoV-2. Samples were obtained from the ongoing ImmuneRACE study (first 160 participants) and from some 1,300 subjects provided by 6 global collaborators. The sample metadata nearly always contained a de-identified subject ID, COVID-19 status, age in years and sex. HLA class I and class II types, where available, came from metadata supplied by the sample provider rather than from assay-based typing.

Overall results and qualifications from the work: The quantity of clinical and demographic metadata differed by source and by participant and was supplied without curation.

The CDR3 sequence holds 18 residues, the cysteine and phenylalanine included. Solely the CDR3 DNA is kept, with 54 bases framed from the first base. Concerning this clone: No cognate antigen has been identified for it. Base quality data are lacking; no much larger clone is found one base away.

Participants in the prospective study were aged roughly 18 to 100 years, lived in under 30 United States geographic areas, and enrolled through a virtual design. To assign participants to cohorts, the prospective study relied on clinical history that participants themselves reported in a screening survey and a study questionnaire. In the prospective study, mobile phlebotomists collected whole blood, serum and a nasopharyngeal or oropharyngeal swab from each participant. Prospective study participants could optionally give additional blood draws and questionnaires over an approximately 2-month period. Prospective study blood samples were shipped either frozen or at room temperature before DNA extraction. TCRbeta CDR3 regions were amplified from genomic DNA by means of the immunoSEQ Assay, a bias-controlled multiplex PCR. In the authors' own workflow: Within the assay, amplification of reference gene primers was used to estimate how many nucleated cells each sample contained. To quantify the absolute abundance of each unique TCRbeta CDR3 rearrangement, sequence reads were collapsed and filtered. For each sample, productive Simpson clonality was calculated as the square root of Simpson's diversity index across productive rearrangements. TCRdb took over this immuneACCESS table, retaining in-frame rearrangements with V and J assigned. Such tables are incomplete; in checked studies, under half of the missing clones stem from an unresolved V gene, and the remainder is unexplained. The DNA was the basis for D and trimming; V, J and clone size are from that table. The sample records some 460,000 clones, approximately 90% of which are singletons. The top ten clones comprise approximately 2% of the sample.

Specimen: PBMCs or T cells enriched from blood (not recorded which). The receptor was derived from a woman in her late teens or twenties with acute COVID-19. The chain is assembled from TRBV21-1 and TRBJ1-4; the DNA was not used to check the table's D call, TRBD1. TRBV21-1 is noted as a pseudogene. The CDR3 has the sequence CAITHWDSDSTTNEKLFF. The sequence in DNA is TGTGCCATCACGCATTGGGACAGCGATTCTACAACTAATGAAAAACTGTTTTTT.